This TCR beta chain comes out of a study of post-analysis software for immune sequencing data. As for the study in general: The patients showed relapsing-remitting, secondary progressive and progressive-relapsing multiple sclerosis courses. Study conclusions and caveats: With TRBV5-6, TRBV5-1 and TRBV20-1 included, about five TRBV segments were more frequent in patients than in controls.

Included in the TCR beta cDNA libraries were unique molecular identifiers. The source material, about 0.95 to 10 million T cells, gave rise to roughly 500,000 cDNA molecules. TCRdb ran MiXCR on the PCR reads and lists one entry per CDR3 protein. This sample has around 500,000 distinct CDR3 sequences; under 40% occur once, and the top ten carry under 7%. Worth noting for this clonotype: Its antigen is not known.

This CDR3 is 18 amino acids long. Germline CDR1 reads MNHEY; CDR2 reads SVGAGI. V was pared by 0 bases and J by 7 bases, with 15 bases of the junction left unmatched. This TCR was sampled from a girl aged 2-17 years with multiple sclerosis. Sequencing was performed on blood. The rearrangement links TRBV6-5 to TRBJ2-5, with 9 bases aligning to TRBD2. CDR3 sequence: CASSYSVSGGPDGVTQYF. DNA of the CDR3: TGTGCCAGCAGTTACTCTGTGAGCGGGGGGCCCGACGGTGTGACCCAGTACTTC.